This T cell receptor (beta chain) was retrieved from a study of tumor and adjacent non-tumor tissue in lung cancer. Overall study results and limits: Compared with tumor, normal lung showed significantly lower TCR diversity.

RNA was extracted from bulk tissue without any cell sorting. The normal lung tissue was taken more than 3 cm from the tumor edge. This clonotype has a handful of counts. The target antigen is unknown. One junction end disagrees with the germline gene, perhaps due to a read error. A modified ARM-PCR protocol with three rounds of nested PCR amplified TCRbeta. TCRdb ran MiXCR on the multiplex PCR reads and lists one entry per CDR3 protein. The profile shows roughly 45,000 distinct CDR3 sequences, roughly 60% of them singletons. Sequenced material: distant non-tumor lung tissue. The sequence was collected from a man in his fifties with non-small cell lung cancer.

The CDR3 loop reads CASSQTGEHEQYF. DNA of the CDR3: TGTGCTAGCAGCCAGACAGGGGAGCACGAGCAGTACTTC. The J gene is TRBJ2-7, the V gene TRBV7-9, with 8 bases aligning to TRBD1. CDR1 is SEHNR and CDR2 is FQNEAQ in the germline V gene (reference sequence). This CDR3 comprises 13 residues.